What follows are 8 T cell receptor beta chains derived from one specimen sequenced in a study of cytomegalovirus exposure and HLA in healthy donors. The PCR had 60 Vbeta and 13 Jbeta primers. Clones were read by immunoSEQ multiplex PCR, and TCRdb kept only the in-frame ones, dropping some. This table holds around 100,000 clones, approximately 70% found once. The specimen was PBMCs. These receptors were obtained from a young man in good health and CMV-seronegative.

As DNA, the CDR3 is TGTGCTAGTGGTTTGCGGACAGGGGGATTCTCTGGAAACACCATATATTTT. Protein product: CASGLRTGGFSGNTIYF. This chain connects TRBV12-5 to TRBJ1-3; TRBD1 matches at 10 bases. The germline V gene encodes CDR1 LGHNT and CDR2 FRNRAP. Losses at the gene ends were 2 bases for V and 0 bases for J; bases not matched to a gene: 4. The CDR3 extends over 17 amino acids. Filled out from reference TRBV12-5 and TRBJ1-3, the complete variable domain reads DARVTQTPRHKVTEMGQEVTMRCQPILGHNTVFWYRQTMMQGLELLAYFRNRAPLDDSGMPKDRFSAEMPDATLATLKIQPSEPRDSAVYFCASGLRTGGFSGNTIYFGEGSWLTVV.

The chain employs TRBV29-1 and TRBJ1-4, with a tentative D call TRBD1 (6 bases). Per the germline V gene, CDR1 is SQVTM and CDR2 is ANQGSEA. The CDR3 contains 13 residues. V lost 5 bases, J lost 1 base, and 8 bases lay in between. For the CDR3, the DNA is TGCAGCGTTAAACAGGGAACTAATGAAAAACTGTTTTTT. Its translation: CSVKQGTNEKLFF.

The chain joins TRBV19 to TRBJ2-1, with D uncertain. The germline V gene has CDR1 LNHDA and CDR2 SQIVND (reference sequence). The CDR3 spans 11 residues. Trimming stripped 8 bases from V and 4 bases from J, with 6 bases between. In DNA form, the CDR3 reads TGTGCCAGTGAGGAGTACAATGAGCAGTTCTTC. Translating it yields CASEEYNEQFF. The whole variable domain, remainder taken from reference TRBV19 and TRBJ2-1, is DGGITQSPKYLFRKEGQNVTLSCEQNLNHDAMYWYRQDPGQGLRLIYYSQIVNDFQKGDIAEGYSVSREKKESFPLTVTSAQKNPTAFYLCASEEYNEQFFGPGTRLTVL.

The genes are TRBV7-2 and TRBJ1-4; the match to TRBD1 covers 8 bases. CDR1 SGHTA and CDR2 FQGNSA come from the germline V gene. The CDR3 length is 15 residues. V dropped 5 bases and J dropped 8; count of bases not matched to a gene: 10. In DNA form, the CDR3 reads TGTGCCAGCAGCCAAAGGGTGTACAGGGGGGAAAAACTGTTTTTT. Translated, it gives CASSQRVYRGEKLFF.

The V call is TRBV4-1, the J call TRBJ1-6; TRBD1 aligns across 9 bases. Trimming removed 3 bases from V and 9 bases from J; junction bases left unmatched: 9. The CDR3 totals 16 residues. The germline V gene encodes CDR1 MGHRA and CDR2 YSYEKL. The CDR3 protein is CASSQEGQGVGSPLHF. As DNA, the CDR3 is TGCGCCAGCAGCCAGGAGGGACAGGGAGTTGGTTCACCCCTCCACTTT.

This clone has more than one count but fewer than ten. This chain connects TRBV10-1 to TRBJ2-2; D remains unclear. CDR1 is WNHNN, CDR2 SYGVQD, per germline (reference sequence). CDR3 length equals 12 residues. Trimming stripped 4 bases from V and 6 bases from J, with 6 bases between. The DNA for the CDR3 is TGCGCCAGCAGTGTCACGGCCGGGGAGCTGTTTTTT. The encoded protein is CASSVTAGELFF.

CDR3 loop: CASSLVGAISDEQYF. The CDR3 DNA reads TGCGCCAGCAGCTTGGTAGGGGCGATTTCTGACGAGCAGTACTTC. The chain employs TRBV5-1 and TRBJ2-5, with D perhaps matching TRBD1 (5 bases). With the DNA end fitting TRBJ2-7 better, the J assignment may be wrong. The CDR3 runs to 15 residues. CDR1 and CDR2 from the germline V gene are SGHRS and YFSETQ.

V and J are TRBV6-5 and TRBJ1-5; possible D gene TRBD1, 5 bases. The CDR3 length is 14 residues. Germline V gives CDR1 MNHEY, CDR2 SVGAGI. Trimming cost V 5 bases and J 6 bases, with 14 bases left between them. The CDR3 DNA reads TGTGCCAGCAGTCCCCAGGGAGGGAGTCAGCCCCAGCATTTT. Translating gives CASSPQGGSQPQHF.